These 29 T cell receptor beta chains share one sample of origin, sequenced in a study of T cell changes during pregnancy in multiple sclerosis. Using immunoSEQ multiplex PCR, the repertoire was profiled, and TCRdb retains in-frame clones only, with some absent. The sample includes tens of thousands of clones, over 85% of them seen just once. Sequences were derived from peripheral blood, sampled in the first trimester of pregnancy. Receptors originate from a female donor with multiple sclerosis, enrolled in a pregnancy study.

CDR3 amino acids: CASSWAPTGKDTEAFF. The CDR3 bases are TGCGCCAGCAGCTGGGCCCCTACAGGGAAAGACACTGAAGCTTTCTTT. The rearrangement joins TRBV5-1 to TRBJ1-1, with D perhaps matching TRBD1 (6 bases). The CDR3 spans 16 residues. Trimming stripped 3 bases from V and 3 bases from J, with 18 bases between. Germline V lookup: CDR1 SGHRS, CDR2 YFSETQ. The full variable domain, in which reference TRBV5-1 and TRBJ1-1 provide the parts outside the CDR3, is KAGVTQTPRYLIKTRGQQVTLSCSPISGHRSVSWYQQTPGQGLQFLFEYFSETQRNKGNFPGRFSGRQFSNSRSEMNVSTLELGDSALYLCASSWAPTGKDTEAFFGQGTRLTVV.

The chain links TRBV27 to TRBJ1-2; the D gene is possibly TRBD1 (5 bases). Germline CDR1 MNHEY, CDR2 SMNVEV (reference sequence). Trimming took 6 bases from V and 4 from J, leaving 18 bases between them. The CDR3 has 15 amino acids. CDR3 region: CASRERNGATYGYTF. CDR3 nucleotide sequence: TGTGCCAGCAGGGAGAGGAATGGGGCTACCTATGGCTACACCTTC.

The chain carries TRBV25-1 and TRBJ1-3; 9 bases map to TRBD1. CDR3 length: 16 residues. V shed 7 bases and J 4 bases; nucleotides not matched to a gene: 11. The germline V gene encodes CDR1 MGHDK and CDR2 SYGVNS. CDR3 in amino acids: CASTPGQGIFGNTIYF. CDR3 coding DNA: TGTGCCAGCACTCCGGGACAGGGAATCTTCGGAAACACCATATATTTT.

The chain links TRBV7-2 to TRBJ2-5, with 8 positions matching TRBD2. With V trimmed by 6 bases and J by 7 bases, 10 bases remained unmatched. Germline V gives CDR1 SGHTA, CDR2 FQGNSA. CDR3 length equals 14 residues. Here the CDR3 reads CASRGAGVVGTQYF. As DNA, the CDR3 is TGTGCCAGCAGGGGAGCGGGAGTTGTAGGGACCCAGTACTTC.

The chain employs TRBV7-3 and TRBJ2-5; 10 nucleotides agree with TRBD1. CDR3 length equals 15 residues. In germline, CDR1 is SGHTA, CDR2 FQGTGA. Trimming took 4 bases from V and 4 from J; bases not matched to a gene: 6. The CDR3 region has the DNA TGTGCCAGCAGCTCCTTAGGACAGGGGGTAGAGACCCAGTACTTC. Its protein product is CASSSLGQGVETQYF.

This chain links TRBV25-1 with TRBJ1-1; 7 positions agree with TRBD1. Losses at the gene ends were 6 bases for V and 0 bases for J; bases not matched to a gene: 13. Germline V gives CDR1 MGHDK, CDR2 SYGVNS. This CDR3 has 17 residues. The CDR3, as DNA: TGTGCCAGCAGACGACAGGGCGGCCCCCCGATGAACACTGAAGCTTTCTTT. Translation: CASRRQGGPPMNTEAFF.

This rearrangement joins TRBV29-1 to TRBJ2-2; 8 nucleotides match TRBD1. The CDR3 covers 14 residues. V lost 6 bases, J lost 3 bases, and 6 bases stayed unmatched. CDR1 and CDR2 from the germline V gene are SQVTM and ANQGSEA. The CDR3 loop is CSVTTGVDTGELFF. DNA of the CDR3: TGCAGCGTCACGACAGGGGTGGACACCGGGGAGCTGTTTTTT.

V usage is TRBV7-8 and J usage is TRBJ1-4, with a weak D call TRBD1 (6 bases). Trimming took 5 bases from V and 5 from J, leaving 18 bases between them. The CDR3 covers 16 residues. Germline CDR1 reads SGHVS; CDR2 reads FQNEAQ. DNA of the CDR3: TGTGCCAGCAGCCCCGCCCGGGGCAGGGGAAATGAAAAACTGTTTTTT. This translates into CASSPARGRGNEKLFF.

CDR3 in amino acids: CASSVNWAANTEAFF. The CDR3 nucleotides read TGTGCCAGCAGTGTTAATTGGGCTGCGAACACTGAAGCTTTCTTT. The J gene is TRBJ1-1, the V gene TRBV27; D unresolved. The CDR3 extends over 15 amino acids. In germline, CDR1 is MNHEY, CDR2 SMNVEV (reference sequence). V was shortened by 5 bases and J by 1 base, with 14 bases between the two germline ends.

The CDR3 reads CASSSLGGRTEAFF. The CDR3 DNA is TGTGCCAGCAGCTCCTTGGGGGGAAGAACTGAAGCTTTCTTT. The chain employs TRBV28 and TRBJ1-1; tentative D call: TRBD1 (5 bases). CDR3 length: 14 amino acids. Deletions cut 6 bases from V and 5 bases from J, with 16 bases between. In germline, CDR1 is MDHEN, CDR2 SYDVKM.

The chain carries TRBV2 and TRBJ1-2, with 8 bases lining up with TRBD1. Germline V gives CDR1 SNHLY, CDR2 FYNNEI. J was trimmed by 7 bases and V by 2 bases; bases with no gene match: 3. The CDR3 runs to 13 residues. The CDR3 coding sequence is TGTGCCAGCAGTGAACAGGGGGCAGGTGGCTACACCTTC. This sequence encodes CASSEQGAGGYTF.

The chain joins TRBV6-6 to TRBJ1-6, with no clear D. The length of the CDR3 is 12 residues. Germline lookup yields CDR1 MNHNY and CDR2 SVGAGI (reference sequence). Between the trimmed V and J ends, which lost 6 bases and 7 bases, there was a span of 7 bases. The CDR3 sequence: CASRNGNSPLHF. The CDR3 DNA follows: TGTGCCAGCAGGAACGGGAATTCACCCCTCCACTTT.

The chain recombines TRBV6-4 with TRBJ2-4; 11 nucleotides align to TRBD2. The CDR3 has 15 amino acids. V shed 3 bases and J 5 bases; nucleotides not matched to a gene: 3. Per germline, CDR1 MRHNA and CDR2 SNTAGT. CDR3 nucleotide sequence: TGTGCCAGCAGTGAAACTAGCGGGAGTCAAAACATTCAGTACTTC. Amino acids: CASSETSGSQNIQYF.

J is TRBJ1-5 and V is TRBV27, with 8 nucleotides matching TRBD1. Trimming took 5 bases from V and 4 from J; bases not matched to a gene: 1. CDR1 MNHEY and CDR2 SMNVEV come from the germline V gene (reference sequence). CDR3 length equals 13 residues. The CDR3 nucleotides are TGTGCCAGCAGTCACAGGGGGAATCAGCCCCAGCATTTT. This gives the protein CASSHRGNQPQHF.

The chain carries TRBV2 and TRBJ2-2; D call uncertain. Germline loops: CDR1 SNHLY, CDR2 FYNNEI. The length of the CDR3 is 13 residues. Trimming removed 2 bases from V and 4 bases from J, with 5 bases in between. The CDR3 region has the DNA TGTGCCAGCAGTGAATGGCCCACCGGGGAGCTGTTTTTT. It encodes CASSEWPTGELFF.

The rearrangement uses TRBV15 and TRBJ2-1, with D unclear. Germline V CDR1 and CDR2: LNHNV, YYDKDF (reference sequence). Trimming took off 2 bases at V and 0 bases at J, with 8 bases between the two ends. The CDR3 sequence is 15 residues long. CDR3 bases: TGTGCCACCAGCAGACTCCTGAGCTCCTACAATGAGCAGTTCTTC. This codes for CATSRLLSSYNEQFF.

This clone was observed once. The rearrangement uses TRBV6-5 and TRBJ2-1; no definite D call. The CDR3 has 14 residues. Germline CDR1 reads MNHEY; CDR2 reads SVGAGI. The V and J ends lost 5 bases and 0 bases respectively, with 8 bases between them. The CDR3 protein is CASSPRSSYNEQFF. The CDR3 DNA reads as TGTGCCAGCAGTCCTCGGAGCTCCTACAATGAGCAGTTCTTC.

The CDR3 here is CASSLNWELTEAFF. The CDR3 nucleotides are TGTGCCAGCAGCTTGAATTGGGAGCTCACTGAAGCTTTCTTT. The V gene is TRBV5-5, the J gene TRBJ1-1, with D unclear. CDR3 length: 14 amino acids. V was shortened by 1 base and J by 4 bases, with 11 bases between the two germline ends. Looked up from germline, CDR1 is SGHKS and CDR2 is YYEKEE (reference sequence).

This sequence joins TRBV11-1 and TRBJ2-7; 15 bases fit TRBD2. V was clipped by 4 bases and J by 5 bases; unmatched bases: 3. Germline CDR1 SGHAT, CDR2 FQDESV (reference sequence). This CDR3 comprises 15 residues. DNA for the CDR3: TGTGCCAGCAGCTCGGGACTAGCGGGAGGCCACGAGCAGTACTTC. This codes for CASSSGLAGGHEQYF.

In DNA form, the CDR3 reads TGTGCCAGCAGTACCTTGGGAGCTGAAGCTTTCTTT. Its protein is CASSTLGAEAFF. The chain couples TRBV6-6 to TRBJ1-1, with D unresolved. V lost 5 bases and J 6 bases, leaving 10 bases between the germline ends. CDR3 length: 12 residues. Germline CDR1 reads MNHNY; CDR2 reads SVGAGI (reference sequence).

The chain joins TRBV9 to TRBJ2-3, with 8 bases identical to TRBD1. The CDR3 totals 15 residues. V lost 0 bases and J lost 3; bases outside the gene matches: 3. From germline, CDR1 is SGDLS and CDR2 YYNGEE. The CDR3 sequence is CASSVGRGRTDTQYF. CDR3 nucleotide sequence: TGTGCCAGCAGCGTAGGCAGGGGGCGAACAGATACGCAGTATTTT.

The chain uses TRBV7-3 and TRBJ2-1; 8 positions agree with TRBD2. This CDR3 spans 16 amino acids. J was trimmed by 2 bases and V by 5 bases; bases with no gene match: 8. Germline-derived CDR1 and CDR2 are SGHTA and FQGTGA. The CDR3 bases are TGTGCCAGCAGCCCCCTCAGCGGGAGCACCTACAATGAGCAGTTCTTC. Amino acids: CASSPLSGSTYNEQFF.

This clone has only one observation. The CDR3 protein is CASSLRRGEVYEQYF. CDR3 nucleotides: TGTGCCAGCAGCTTACGGCGGGGGGAGGTCTACGAGCAGTACTTC. The rearrangement links TRBV27 to TRBJ2-7, with TRBD2 matching 8 bases. The CDR3 totals 15 residues. CDR1 and CDR2 from the germline V gene are MNHEY and SMNVEV (reference sequence). The V gene end was trimmed by 6 bases and the J gene end by 3 bases; junction bases not matched to a gene: 10.

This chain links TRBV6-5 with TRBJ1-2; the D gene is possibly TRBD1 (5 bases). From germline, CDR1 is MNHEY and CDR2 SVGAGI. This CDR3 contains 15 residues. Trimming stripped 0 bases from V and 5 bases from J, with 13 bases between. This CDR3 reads CASSYSSGHKYGYTF. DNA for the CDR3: TGTGCCAGCAGTTACTCCTCCGGACATAAGTATGGCTACACCTTC.

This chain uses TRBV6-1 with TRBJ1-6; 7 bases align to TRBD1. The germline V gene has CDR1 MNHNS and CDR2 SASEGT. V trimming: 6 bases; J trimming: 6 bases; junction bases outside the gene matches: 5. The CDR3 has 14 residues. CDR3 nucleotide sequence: TGTGCCAGCAGGGTGACAGGGTCTAATTCACCCCTCCACTTT. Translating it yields CASRVTGSNSPLHF.

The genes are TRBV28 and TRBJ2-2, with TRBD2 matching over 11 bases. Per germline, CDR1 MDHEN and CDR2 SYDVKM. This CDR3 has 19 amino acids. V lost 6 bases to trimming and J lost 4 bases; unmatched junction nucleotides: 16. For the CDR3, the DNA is TGTGCCAGCAGCCACCCTTTTGAGGCTAGCGGGAGGTCCACCGGGGAGCTGTTTTTT. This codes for CASSHPFEASGRSTGELFF.

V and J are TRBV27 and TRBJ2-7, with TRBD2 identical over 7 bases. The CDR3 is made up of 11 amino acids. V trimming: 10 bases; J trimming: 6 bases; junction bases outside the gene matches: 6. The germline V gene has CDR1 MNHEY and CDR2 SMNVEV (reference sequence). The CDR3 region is CATGSGGEQYF. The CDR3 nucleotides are TGTGCCACCGGATCGGGGGGCGAGCAGTACTTC.

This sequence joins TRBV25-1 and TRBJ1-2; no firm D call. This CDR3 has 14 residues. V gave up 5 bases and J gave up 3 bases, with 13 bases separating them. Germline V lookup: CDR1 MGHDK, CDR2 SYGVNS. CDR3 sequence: CASSPKSGYYGYTF. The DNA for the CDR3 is TGTGCCAGCAGTCCGAAATCGGGTTACTATGGCTACACCTTC.

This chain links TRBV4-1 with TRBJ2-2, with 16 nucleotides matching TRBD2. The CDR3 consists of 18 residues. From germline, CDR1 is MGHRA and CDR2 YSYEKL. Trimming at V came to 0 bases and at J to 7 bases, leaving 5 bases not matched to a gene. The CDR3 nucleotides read TGCGCCAGCAGCCAAGAGGGACTAGCGGGAGGGCCCGGCGGGGAGCTGTTTTTT. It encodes CASSQEGLAGGPGGELFF.